Listed below are T cell receptor beta chains from one sample, sequenced in a study of blood T cell repertoires in COVID-19. The protocol was immunoSEQ multiplex PCR, while the TCRdb copy is restricted to in-frame clones and leaves out a portion. The sample lists 270,000 or so clones; around 89% were seen once. The specimen sequenced was peripheral blood. The receptor source for this set is a man aged 40-49 years with acute or convalescent COVID-19. CDR3s include the opening cysteine and the closing phenylalanine or tryptophan. Each record gives: V gene, J gene, clone size, D gene, CDR3 protein, CDR3 DNA. D genes are given only for firm matches. Clone size is not always given. Where it is, it says once, few, many or a class for expanded clones.

V: TRBV5-8; J: TRBJ1-1; size: .; D: .; CDR3: CASSLGGGSYTEAFF; DNA: TGTGCCAGCAGCTTGGGCGGGGGATCCTACACTGAAGCTTTCTTT
V: TRBV7-9; J: TRBJ2-1; size: .; D: TRBD2; CDR3: CASSLSLAGAHNEQFF; DNA: TGTGCCAGCAGCTTAAGCCTAGCGGGGGCCCACAATGAGCAGTTCTTC
V: TRBV5-1; J: TRBJ2-3; size: .; D: TRBD1; CDR3: CASSPGQFTDTQYF; DNA: TGCGCCAGCAGCCCGGGACAGTTCACAGATACGCAGTATTTT
V: TRBV3-1/TRBV3-2; J: TRBJ2-6; size: .; D: TRBD1; CDR3: CASSPSPGQIMINGANVLTF; DNA: TGTGCCAGCAGCCCCAGCCCGGGACAGATAATGATAAATGGGGCCAACGTCCTGACTTTC
V: TRBV11-2; J: TRBJ2-1; size: .; D: .; CDR3: CASSLGPRLWDEQFF; DNA: TGTGCCAGCAGCCTAGGACCCAGGCTCTGGGATGAGCAGTTCTTC
V: TRBV24-1; J: TRBJ2-2; size: .; D: TRBD2; CDR3: CATGTSGGTGELFF; DNA: TGTGCCACCGGGACTAGCGGGGGAACGGGGGAGCTGTTTTTT
V: TRBV2; J: TRBJ2-7; size: .; D: TRBD2; CDR3: CASSEARGAYF; DNA: TGTGCCAGCAGTGAAGCGCGGGGGGCGTACTTC
V: TRBV5-4; J: TRBJ2-3; size: .; D: .; CDR3: CASSFPQGGADTQYF; DNA: TGTGCCAGCAGCTTTCCACAGGGTGGTGCAGATACGCAGTATTTT
V: TRBV19; J: TRBJ1-1; size: .; D: .; CDR3: CASSPSPNTEAFF; DNA: TGTGCCAGTAGTCCTAGTCCGAACACTGAAGCTTTCTTT
V: TRBV6-6; J: TRBJ1-1; size: .; D: .; CDR3: CASFRLGGNTEAFF; DNA: TGTGCCAGCTTTCGGCTAGGGGGGAACACTGAAGCTTTCTTT
V: TRBV5-1; J: TRBJ1-6; size: .; D: TRBD1; CDR3: CASSGQGSSYNSPLHF; DNA: TGCGCCAGCAGCGGACAGGGAAGCTCCTATAATTCACCCCTCCACTTT
V: TRBV11-2; J: TRBJ2-3; size: .; D: .; CDR3: CASSLARVRVGTDTQYF; DNA: TGTGCCAGCAGCTTAGCTCGTGTGAGGGTCGGCACAGATACGCAGTATTTT
V: TRBV3-1/TRBV3-2; J: TRBJ2-7; size: once; D: TRBD1; CDR3: CASSHLDRADEQYF; DNA: TGTGCCAGCAGCCATCTAGACAGGGCGGACGAGCAGTACTTC
V: TRBV2; J: TRBJ1-6; size: .; D: TRBD1; CDR3: CASSARQGLALHF; DNA: TGTGCCAGCAGTGCGAGACAGGGCTTGGCCCTCCACTTT
V: TRBV19; J: TRBJ2-7; size: once; D: TRBD1; CDR3: CASSIETTGFGEQYF; DNA: TGTGCCAGTAGTATAGAGACGACAGGGTTTGGAGAGCAGTACTTC
V: TRBV19; J: TRBJ2-2; size: once; D: .; CDR3: CASSIFRGPNTGELFF; DNA: TGTGCCAGTAGTATCTTTCGGGGTCCGAACACCGGGGAGCTGTTTTTT
V: TRBV4-1; J: TRBJ1-1; size: few; D: .; CDR3: CASSQWGENTEAFF; DNA: TGCGCCAGCAGCCAATGGGGGGAGAACACTGAAGCTTTCTTT
V: TRBV6-5; J: TRBJ1-3; size: .; D: .; CDR3: CASRTTGNTIYF; DNA: TGTGCCAGCAGGACAACTGGAAACACCATATATTTT
V: TRBV18; J: TRBJ1-5; size: .; D: .; CDR3: CASVKGGGNQPQHF; DNA: TGTGCCAGCGTAAAAGGAGGCGGCAATCAGCCCCAGCATTTT
V: TRBV5-4; J: TRBJ2-5; size: .; D: .; CDR3: CASSLWGEETQYF; DNA: TGTGCCAGCAGCCTTTGGGGGGAGGAGACCCAGTACTTC
V: TRBV29-1; J: TRBJ1-4; size: few; D: .; CDR3: CSAAGSGDEKLFF; DNA: TGCAGCGCGGCCGGATCCGGGGATGAAAAACTGTTTTTT
V: TRBV5-5; J: TRBJ1-3; size: .; D: TRBD1; CDR3: CASSWTTGGTGNTIYF; DNA: TGTGCCAGCAGCTGGACTACAGGGGGCACTGGAAACACCATATATTTT
V: TRBV5-1; J: TRBJ2-7; size: .; D: TRBD2; CDR3: CASSRTSGTYEQYF; DNA: TGCGCCAGCAGCCGGACTAGCGGAACCTACGAGCAGTACTTC
V: TRBV7-9; J: TRBJ2-2; size: .; D: TRBD1; CDR3: CASSVGQATGELFF; DNA: TGTGCCAGCAGCGTCGGACAGGCCACCGGGGAGCTGTTTTTT
V: TRBV2; J: TRBJ2-7; size: .; D: TRBD1; CDR3: CASRGARGIYEQYF; DNA: TGTGCCAGCAGAGGCGCCAGGGGGATTTACGAGCAGTACTTC
V: TRBV19; J: TRBJ1-6; size: once; D: .; CDR3: CASRTVLAALNSPLHF; DNA: TGTGCCAGTCGGACAGTCCTCGCAGCCCTTAATTCACCCCTCCACTTT
V: TRBV19; J: TRBJ2-7; size: once; D: .; CDR3: CASSRTGSSYEQYF; DNA: TGTGCCAGTAGTCGAACAGGGTCTTCCTACGAGCAGTACTTC
V: TRBV7-3; J: TRBJ2-3; size: .; D: TRBD2; CDR3: CASSQTSGVNDPTQYF; DNA: TGTGCCAGCAGCCAAACTAGCGGGGTTAATGATCCTACGCAGTATTTT
V: TRBV7-2; J: TRBJ2-3; size: .; D: TRBD1; CDR3: CASSSTGGASTQYF; DNA: TGTGCCAGCAGCTCGACAGGGGGCGCGAGCACGCAGTATTTT
V: TRBV5-6; J: TRBJ2-3; size: .; D: .; CDR3: CASSFTGGGRTDTQYF; DNA: TGTGCCAGCAGCTTTACCGGCGGGGGCCGCACAGATACGCAGTATTTT
V: TRBV29-1; J: TRBJ2-6; size: .; D: .; CDR3: CGERPGANVLTF; DNA: TGCGGGGAGAGGCCCGGGGCCAACGTCCTGACTTTC
V: TRBV5-1; J: TRBJ2-3; size: .; D: TRBD2; CDR3: CASSLAGGATDTQYF; DNA: TGCGCCAGCAGCCTAGCGGGGGGGGCAACAGATACGCAGTATTTT
V: TRBV3-1/TRBV3-2; J: TRBJ1-2; size: .; D: .; CDR3: CASSQDLGQGGYTF; DNA: TGTGCCAGCAGCCAAGATCTTGGGCAGGGTGGCTACACCTTC
V: TRBV5-4; J: TRBJ1-2; size: .; D: .; CDR3: CASSSWGSDGYTF; DNA: TGTGCCAGCAGCTCTTGGGGCAGCGATGGCTACACCTTC
V: TRBV5-6; J: TRBJ2-3; size: .; D: .; CDR3: CASSLTVSTDTQYF; DNA: TGTGCCAGCAGCTTGACAGTTAGCACAGATACGCAGTATTTT
V: TRBV9; J: TRBJ2-7; size: few; D: .; CDR3: CASSPRAESYEQYF; DNA: TGTGCCAGCAGCCCCAGGGCTGAGTCTTACGAGCAGTACTTC
V: TRBV20-1; J: TRBJ1-1; size: few; D: .; CDR3: CSASPGVRMNTEAFF; DNA: TGCAGTGCTAGTCCAGGGGTTCGGATGAACACTGAAGCTTTCTTT
V: TRBV6-5; J: TRBJ1-1; size: .; D: .; CDR3: CASSYSGEGEGTEAFF; DNA: TGTGCCAGCAGTTACTCCGGGGAAGGGGAGGGCACTGAAGCTTTCTTT
V: TRBV11-2; J: TRBJ1-6; size: .; D: .; CDR3: CASSLAPTTGLPLHF; DNA: TGTGCCAGCAGCTTAGCACCAACAACAGGGTTACCCCTCCACTTT
V: TRBV20-1; J: TRBJ1-4; size: .; D: .; CDR3: CSANKGDKLFF; DNA: TGCAGTGCAAACAAGGGGGATAAACTGTTTTTT
V: TRBV19; J: TRBJ1-5; size: once; D: TRBD1; CDR3: CASSRGQGRDDGNQPQHF; DNA: TGTGCCAGTAGTAGGGGACAGGGAAGGGATGACGGCAATCAGCCCCAGCATTTT
V: TRBV2; J: TRBJ1-5; size: .; D: .; CDR3: CASGGGQGQPQHF; DNA: TGTGCCAGCGGGGGGGGGCAAGGACAGCCCCAGCATTTT
V: TRBV5-1; J: TRBJ1-2; size: .; D: TRBD1; CDR3: CASSLVGQGKANYGYTF; DNA: TGCGCCAGCAGCTTGGTGGGACAGGGGAAAGCTAACTATGGCTACACCTTC
V: TRBV19; J: TRBJ2-1; size: few; D: TRBD1; CDR3: CASRLGQTPSNEQFF; DNA: TGTGCCAGTAGGTTGGGACAGACGCCCTCCAATGAGCAGTTCTTC